This T cell receptor (beta chain) was profiled in a study of identical twins (dated by TCRdb to between 2015 and 2016). About the full investigation: To test whether fetal clonotypes persist, the study used deep sequencing on TCR alpha and beta repertoires from monozygotic twins, unrelated adults of various ages, and cord blood. To rule out contamination, the twin experiments were replicated at different times with different library preparation protocols. Paper-wide results and their limitations: Compared with coincidental sharing between unrelated individuals, an excess of low generation-probability sequences was observed among out-of-frame TCR alpha sequences shared between twins. A weaker excess of twin sharing was found in beta out-of-frame sequences because the signal-to-noise ratio was lowered by fewer shared sequences. Abundant cord blood beta clonotypes carried fewer insertions; young adult naive repertoires showed a weaker similar trend, while memory repertoires showed none. Recombination models systematically underestimated out-of-frame TCR alpha sharing in monozygotic twins but agreed with sharing between unrelated individuals. Invariant T cells such as MAIT and iNKT could partly confound zero-insertion analyses, although diverse VJ usage argued against such confounding for most clonotypes. Because the same donors could not be followed over many years, conclusions were based on cross-sectional statistical analysis.

Looking up the germline V gene (reference sequence) yields CDR1 DFQATT and CDR2 SNEGSKA. The CDR3 holds 12 amino acids from the cysteine to the phenylalanine. The entry retains the CDR3 DNA only, 36 bases that are in frame from base 1. The V and J ends are trimmed by 5 bases and 7 bases, leaving 15 bases between them. Every donor in the study was a healthy Caucasian. The twin cohort comprised three pairs of female monozygotic twins, all aged about 18 to 29 years. Positive isolation kits from Invitrogen were used to isolate CD4+ and CD8+ T cell populations. This clonotype was counted a few times. Its antigen is unknown. There are no base qualities to consult, and no much larger clone falls within one base. The library came from 5' RACE. Instrument on record: Illumina HiSeq 2000. Template switching introduced a universal primer binding site; the final cDNA contained a unique molecular identifier, enabling accurate counting of TCR cDNA molecules. Specific primers in the conserved constant-segment region were used to synthesize first-strand cDNA for TCR alpha and beta chains. Each cDNA library was double barcoded, with a SMART-Mk sample barcode plus Illumina barcodes, to control for contamination. Two successive PCR steps introduced TruSeq adapter sequences along with Illumina sample barcodes. Sequencing of the TCR alpha and beta cDNA libraries was done on the Illumina HiSeq platform using custom primers. The authors' pipeline ran thus. Unique molecular identifiers were extracted from raw reads with MiGEC, and CDR3 positions were determined with MiXCR. For each individual, recombination models were inferred using an EM algorithm with the repgenHMM and IGoR tools. The analysis of shared clonotypes was done with the tcR package in R, with sharing normalized by the product of cloneset sizes. Out-of-frame nonproductive sequences were analyzed to study raw recombination free of thymic and clonal selection effects. The public reads were reprocessed in TCRdb via fastp at Q25 and MiXCR, keeping in-frame beta chains. Entries that share a CDR3 protein sequence are merged under the most common genes and DNA. The V and J calls come from TCRdb's annotation, not from the publication. Recorded for this sample are about 520,000 distinct CDR3 sequences; around 20% of them occurred a single time. The biggest ten clones account for around 1% of the sample.

These data also formed part of another study, on T cells expressing NK-cell markers. The second study also describes: Eight or nine donors provided sorted CD3+CD56+NKG2C+, CD3+CD56+NKG2C- and CD3+CD56-NKG2C+ T-cell subsets, whose TCR beta-chain repertoires were profiled. Seven of the eight sequenced donors were HCMV-seropositive and one was HCMV-seronegative. In several experiments an anti-gammadeltaTCR antibody was added to restrict sorting to alphabetaTCR-expressing T cells. In roughly 6 donors, the dominant CD3+CD56+NKG2C+ clonotypes were found to rank among the top 10 CD8+ clonotypes and to make up roughly 1.0-7.5% of CD8+ T cells. Those dominant clonotypes were again the most abundant among CD3+CD56-NKG2C+ cells in several donors, at about 25-65%. Whether the expanded NKG2C-expressing T cell clones were specific for HCMV antigens was left unclear. All eight donors whose samples were sequenced were randomly selected healthy volunteers, three of them men and five women. HCMV serostatus was determined by detecting HCMV-specific IgG in serum with a commercial ELISA kit. MIGEC was used to demultiplex reads and group the reads by UMI, and MiTCR was used to assemble and quantify clonotypes. To exclude erroneous sequences, only TCR cDNA sequences supported by at least two reads were retained. The tcR package was used for downstream repertoire analysis, and clonotypes were matched across fractions by CDR3 nucleotide sequence plus V segment. VDJmatch was used to annotate antigen specificity against VDJdb, with one amino acid substitution allowed in CDR3.

The sequencing input was CD4+ T cells sorted from blood. The chain is made from TRBV20-1 and TRBJ2-7, with the D gene tentatively TRBD1 or TRBD2, based on 5 matching bases in each. The sequence was obtained from a woman aged 18-29 years in good health. The encoded CDR3 is CSASGTGTEQYF. The DNA sequence is given as TGCAGTGCTTCCGGGACGGGTACAGAGCAGTACTTC.